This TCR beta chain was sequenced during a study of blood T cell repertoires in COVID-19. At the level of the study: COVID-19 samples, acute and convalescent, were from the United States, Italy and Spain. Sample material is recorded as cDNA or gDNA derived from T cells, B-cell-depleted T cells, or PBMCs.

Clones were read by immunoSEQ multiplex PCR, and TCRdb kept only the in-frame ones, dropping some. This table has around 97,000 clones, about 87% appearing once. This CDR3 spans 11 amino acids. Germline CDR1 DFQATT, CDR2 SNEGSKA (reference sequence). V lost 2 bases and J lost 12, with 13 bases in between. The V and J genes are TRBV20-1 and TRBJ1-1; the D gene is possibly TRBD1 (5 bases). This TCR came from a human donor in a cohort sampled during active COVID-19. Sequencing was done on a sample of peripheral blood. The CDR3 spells CSARSGGRTFF. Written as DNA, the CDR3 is TGCAGTGCTAGAAGCGGGGGTCGGACTTTCTTT.